What follows describes a single TCR beta chain. Its target is not known. The data originate from a study of beta chain features in type 1 diabetes. About the study: Analysis included 107,917,701 sorted cells drawn from all samples. Study-level results: All four CD4+ subsets from Type 1 diabetes patients carried moderately but significantly shorter TCRB CDR3s.

The germline V and J ends were trimmed by 8 bases and 0 bases, with 13 bases remaining between them. Germline V gene lookup returns CDR1 ENHRY and CDR2 SYGVKD. This CDR3 has 14 amino acids. All of the isolated RNA was reverse transcribed, so expressed TCRB transcripts were sequenced. Assay used: immunoSEQ multiplex PCR; TCRdb lists only in-frame clones, some missing. The table records about 660,000 clones, about an eighth of them present only once. This chain joins TRBV10-3 and TRBJ2-5; TRBD1 or TRBD2 may be the D gene (5 bases each). This sequence was found in a man aged 18 to 29 with type 1 diabetes. Sequencing input: naive CD4+ T cells from blood. CDR3 DNA: TGTGCCATCGGGGACGACGGCCACCAAGAGACCCAGTACTTC. Encoded protein: CAIGDDGHQETQYF.